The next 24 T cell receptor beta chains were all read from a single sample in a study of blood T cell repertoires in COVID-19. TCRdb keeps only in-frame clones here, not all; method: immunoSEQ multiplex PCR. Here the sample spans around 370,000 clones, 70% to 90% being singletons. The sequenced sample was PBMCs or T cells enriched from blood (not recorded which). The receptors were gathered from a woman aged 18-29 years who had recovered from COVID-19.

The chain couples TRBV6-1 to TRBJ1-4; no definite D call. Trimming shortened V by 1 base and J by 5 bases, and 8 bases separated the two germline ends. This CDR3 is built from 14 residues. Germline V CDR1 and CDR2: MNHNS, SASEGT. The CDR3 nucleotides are TGTGCCAGCAGTGAAGAACAGTTCAATGAAAAACTGTTTTTT. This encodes CASSEEQFNEKLFF.

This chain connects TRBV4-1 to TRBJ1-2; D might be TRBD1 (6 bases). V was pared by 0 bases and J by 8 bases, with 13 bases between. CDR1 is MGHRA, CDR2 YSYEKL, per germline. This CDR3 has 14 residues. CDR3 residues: CASSQDTQGLGYTF. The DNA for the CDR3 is TGCGCCAGCAGCCAAGATACCCAGGGGCTGGGCTACACCTTC.

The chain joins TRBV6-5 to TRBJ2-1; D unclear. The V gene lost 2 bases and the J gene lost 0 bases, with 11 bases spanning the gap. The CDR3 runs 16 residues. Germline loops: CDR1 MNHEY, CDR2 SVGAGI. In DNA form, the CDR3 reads TGTGCCAGCAGTTACGACGAGGCTAGCTCCTACAATGAGCAGTTCTTC. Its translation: CASSYDEASSYNEQFF.

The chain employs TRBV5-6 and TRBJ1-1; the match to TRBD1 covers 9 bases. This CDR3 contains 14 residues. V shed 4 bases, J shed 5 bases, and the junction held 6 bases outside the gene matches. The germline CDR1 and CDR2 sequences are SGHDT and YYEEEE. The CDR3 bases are TGTGCCAGCAGCGACGGACAGGGGCTGACTGAAGCTTTCTTT. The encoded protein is CASSDGQGLTEAFF. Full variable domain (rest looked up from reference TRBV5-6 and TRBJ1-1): DAGVTQSPTHLIKTRGQQVTLRCSPKSGHDTVSWYQQALGQGPQFIFQYYEEEERQRGNFPDRFSGHQFPNYSSELNVNALLLGDSALYLCASSDGQGLTEAFFGQGTRLTVV.

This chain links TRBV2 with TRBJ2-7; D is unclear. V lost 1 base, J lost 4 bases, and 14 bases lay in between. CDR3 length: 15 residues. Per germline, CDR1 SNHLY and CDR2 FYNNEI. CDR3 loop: CASSEEAREAYEQYF. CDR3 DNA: TGTGCCAGCAGTGAAGAGGCCCGTGAGGCGTACGAGCAGTACTTC.

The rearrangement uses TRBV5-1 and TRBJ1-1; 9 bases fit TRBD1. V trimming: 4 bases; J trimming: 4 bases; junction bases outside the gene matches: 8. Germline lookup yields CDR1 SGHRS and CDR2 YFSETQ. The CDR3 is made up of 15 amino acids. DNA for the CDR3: TGCGCCAGCAGCACCTTACAGGGACAGGGCACTGAAGCTTTCTTT. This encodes CASSTLQGQGTEAFF.

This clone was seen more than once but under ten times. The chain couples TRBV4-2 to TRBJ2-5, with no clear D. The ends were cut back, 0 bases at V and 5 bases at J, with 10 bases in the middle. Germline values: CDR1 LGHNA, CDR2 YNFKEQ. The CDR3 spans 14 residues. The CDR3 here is CASSQDSAAETQYF. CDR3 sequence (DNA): TGTGCCAGCAGCCAAGATTCGGCAGCGGAGACCCAGTACTTC.

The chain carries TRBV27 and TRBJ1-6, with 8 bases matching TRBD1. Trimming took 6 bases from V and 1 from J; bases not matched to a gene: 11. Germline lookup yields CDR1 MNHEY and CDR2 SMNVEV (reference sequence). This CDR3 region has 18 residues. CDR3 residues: CASSLRQGRWSYNSPLHF. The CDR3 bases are TGTGCCAGCAGCCTCAGACAGGGGAGATGGTCCTATAATTCACCCCTCCACTTT.

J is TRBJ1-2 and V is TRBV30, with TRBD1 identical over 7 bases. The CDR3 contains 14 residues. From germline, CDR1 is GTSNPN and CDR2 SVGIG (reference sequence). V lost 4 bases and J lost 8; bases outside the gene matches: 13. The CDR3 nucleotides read TGTGCCTGGACTCTTCCCGACAGGGATAAAGGCTACACCTTC. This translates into CAWTLPDRDKGYTF.

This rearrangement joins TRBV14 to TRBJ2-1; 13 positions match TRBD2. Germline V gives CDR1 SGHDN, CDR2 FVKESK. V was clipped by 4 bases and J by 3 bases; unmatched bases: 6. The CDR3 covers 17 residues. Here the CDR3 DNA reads TGTGCCAGCAGCCGAGGGACTAGCGGGGTGCTCTACAATGAGCAGTTCTTC. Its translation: CASSRGTSGVLYNEQFF.

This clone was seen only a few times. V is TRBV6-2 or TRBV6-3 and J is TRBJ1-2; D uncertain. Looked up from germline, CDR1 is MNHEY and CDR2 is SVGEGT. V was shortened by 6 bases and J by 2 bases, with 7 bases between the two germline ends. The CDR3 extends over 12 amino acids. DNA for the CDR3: TGTGCCAGCAGGTACAGCAACTATGGCTACACCTTC. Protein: CASRYSNYGYTF.

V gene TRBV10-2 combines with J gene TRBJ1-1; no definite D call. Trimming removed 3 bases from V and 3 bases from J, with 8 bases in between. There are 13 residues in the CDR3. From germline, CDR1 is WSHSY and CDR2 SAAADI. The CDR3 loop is CASSESGDTEAFF. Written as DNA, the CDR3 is TGCGCCAGCAGTGAAAGCGGCGACACTGAAGCTTTCTTT.

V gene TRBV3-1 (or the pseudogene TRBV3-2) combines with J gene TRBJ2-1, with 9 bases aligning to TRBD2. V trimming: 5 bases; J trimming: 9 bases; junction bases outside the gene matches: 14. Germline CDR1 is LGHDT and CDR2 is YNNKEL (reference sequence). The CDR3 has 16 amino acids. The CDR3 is CASSTLPLAGPGEQFF. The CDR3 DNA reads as TGTGCCAGCAGCACTCTTCCCCTAGCGGGGCCGGGTGAGCAGTTCTTC.

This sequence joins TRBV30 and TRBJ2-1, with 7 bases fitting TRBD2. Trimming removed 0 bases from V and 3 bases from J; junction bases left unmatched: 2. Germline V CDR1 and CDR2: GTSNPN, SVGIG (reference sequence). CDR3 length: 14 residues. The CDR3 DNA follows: TGTGCCTGGAGTGTAACGGGGGGCTACAATGAGCAGTTCTTC. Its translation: CAWSVTGGYNEQFF.

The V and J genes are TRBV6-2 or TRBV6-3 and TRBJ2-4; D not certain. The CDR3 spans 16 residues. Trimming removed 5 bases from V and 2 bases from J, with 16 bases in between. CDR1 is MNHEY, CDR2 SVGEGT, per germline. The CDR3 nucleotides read TGTGCCAGCAGTCCCCATCACGAGGAAACCAAAAACATTCAGTACTTC. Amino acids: CASSPHHEETKNIQYF.

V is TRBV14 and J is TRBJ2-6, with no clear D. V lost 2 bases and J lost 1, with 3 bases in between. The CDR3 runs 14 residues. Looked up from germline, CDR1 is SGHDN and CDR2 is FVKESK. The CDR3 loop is CASSQTSGANVLTF. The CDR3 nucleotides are TGTGCCAGCAGCCAAACATCTGGGGCCAACGTCCTGACTTTC.

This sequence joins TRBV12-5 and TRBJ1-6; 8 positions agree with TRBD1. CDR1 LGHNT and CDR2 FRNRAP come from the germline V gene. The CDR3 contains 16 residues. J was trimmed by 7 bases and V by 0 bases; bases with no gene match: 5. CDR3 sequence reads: CASGLVYRGDNSPLHF. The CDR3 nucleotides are TGTGCTAGTGGTTTGGTATACAGGGGGGACAATTCACCCCTCCACTTT.

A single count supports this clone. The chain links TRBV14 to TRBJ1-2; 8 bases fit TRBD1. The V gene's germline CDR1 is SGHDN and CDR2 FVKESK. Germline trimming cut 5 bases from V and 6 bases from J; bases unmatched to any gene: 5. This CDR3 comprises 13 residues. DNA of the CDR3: TGTGCCAGCAGCAGACAGGGGTTGGATGGCTACACCTTC. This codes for CASSRQGLDGYTF.

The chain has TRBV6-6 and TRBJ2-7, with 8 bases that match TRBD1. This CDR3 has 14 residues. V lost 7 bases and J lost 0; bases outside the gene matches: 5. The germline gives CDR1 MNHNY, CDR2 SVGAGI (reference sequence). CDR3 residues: CASTLGQGSYEQYF. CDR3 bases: TGTGCCAGCACCCTTGGACAGGGCTCCTACGAGCAGTACTTC.

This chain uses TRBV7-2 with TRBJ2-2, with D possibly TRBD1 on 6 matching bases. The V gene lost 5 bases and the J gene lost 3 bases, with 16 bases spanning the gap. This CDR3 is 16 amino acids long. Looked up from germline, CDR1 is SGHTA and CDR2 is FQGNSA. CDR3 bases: TGTGCCAGCAGCCTACGGGACACAACCGACACCGGGGAGCTGTTTTTT. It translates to CASSLRDTTDTGELFF.

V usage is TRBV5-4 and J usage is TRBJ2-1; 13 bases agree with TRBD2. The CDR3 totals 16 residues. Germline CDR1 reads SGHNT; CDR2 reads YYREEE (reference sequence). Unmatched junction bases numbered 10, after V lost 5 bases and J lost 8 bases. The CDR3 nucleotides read TGTGCCAGCAGACCACTAGCGGGGGGGCCAGGGCATGAGCAGTTCTTC. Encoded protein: CASRPLAGGPGHEQFF.

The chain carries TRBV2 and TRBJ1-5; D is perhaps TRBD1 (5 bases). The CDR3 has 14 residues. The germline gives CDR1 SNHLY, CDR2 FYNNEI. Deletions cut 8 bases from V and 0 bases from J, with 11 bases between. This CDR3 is CASLDTLSNQPQHF. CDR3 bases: TGTGCCAGCCTGGACACCCTTAGCAATCAGCCCCAGCATTTT.

In DNA form, the CDR3 reads TGTGCCAGCAGCCCCCGGACAGGGTCGGATGAAAAACTGTTTTTT. Protein: CASSPRTGSDEKLFF. The chain links TRBV14 to TRBJ1-4; 8 bases fit TRBD1. Germline lookup yields CDR1 SGHDN and CDR2 FVKESK. This CDR3 contains 15 residues. V lost 4 bases, J lost 6 bases, and 7 bases stayed unmatched.

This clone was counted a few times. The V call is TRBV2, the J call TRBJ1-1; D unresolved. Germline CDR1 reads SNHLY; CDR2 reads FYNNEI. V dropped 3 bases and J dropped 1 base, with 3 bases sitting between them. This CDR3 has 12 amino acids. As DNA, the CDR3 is TGTGCCAGCAGTGACAGGAACACTGAAGCTTTCTTT. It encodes CASSDRNTEAFF.